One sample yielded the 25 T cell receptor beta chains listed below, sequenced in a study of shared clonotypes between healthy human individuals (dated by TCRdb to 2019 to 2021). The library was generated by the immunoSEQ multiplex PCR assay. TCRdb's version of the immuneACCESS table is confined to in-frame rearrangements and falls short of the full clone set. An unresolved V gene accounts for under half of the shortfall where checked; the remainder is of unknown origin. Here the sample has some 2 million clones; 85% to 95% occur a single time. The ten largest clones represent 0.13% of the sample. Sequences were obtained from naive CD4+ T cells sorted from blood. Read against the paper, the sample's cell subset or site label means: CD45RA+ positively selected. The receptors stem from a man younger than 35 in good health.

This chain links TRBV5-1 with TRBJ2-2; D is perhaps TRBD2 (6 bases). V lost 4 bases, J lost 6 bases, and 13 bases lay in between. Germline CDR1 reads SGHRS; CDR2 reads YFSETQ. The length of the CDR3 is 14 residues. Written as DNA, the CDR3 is TGCGCCAGCAGCGCGCTAGCGTCGGCCGGGGAGCTGTTTTTT. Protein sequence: CASSALASAGELFF.

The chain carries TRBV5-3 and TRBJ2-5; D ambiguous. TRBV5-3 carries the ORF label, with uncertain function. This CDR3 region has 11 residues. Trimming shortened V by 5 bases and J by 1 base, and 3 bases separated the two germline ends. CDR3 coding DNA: TGTGCCAGAAGACGCCAAGAGACCCAGTACTTC. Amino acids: CARRRQETQYF.

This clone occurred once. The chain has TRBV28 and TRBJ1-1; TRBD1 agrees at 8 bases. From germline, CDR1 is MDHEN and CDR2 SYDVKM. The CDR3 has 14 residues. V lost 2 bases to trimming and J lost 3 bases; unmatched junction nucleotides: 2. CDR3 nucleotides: TGTGCCAGCAGTTTAGACAGGGGAGACACTGAAGCTTTCTTT. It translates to CASSLDRGDTEAFF.

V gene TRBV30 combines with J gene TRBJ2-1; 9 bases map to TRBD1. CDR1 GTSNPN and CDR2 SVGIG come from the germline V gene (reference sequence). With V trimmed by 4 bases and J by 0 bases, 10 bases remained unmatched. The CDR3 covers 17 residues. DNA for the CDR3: TGTGCCTGGATTAGGGGACAGGGCTTAATCTCCTACAATGAGCAGTTCTTC. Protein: CAWIRGQGLISYNEQFF. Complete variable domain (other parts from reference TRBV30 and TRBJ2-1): SQTIHQWPATLVQPVGSPLSLECTVEGTSNPNLYWYRQAAGRGLQLLFYSVGIGQISSEVPQNLSASRPQDRQFILSSKKLLLSDSGFYLCAWIRGQGLISYNEQFFGPGTRLTVL.

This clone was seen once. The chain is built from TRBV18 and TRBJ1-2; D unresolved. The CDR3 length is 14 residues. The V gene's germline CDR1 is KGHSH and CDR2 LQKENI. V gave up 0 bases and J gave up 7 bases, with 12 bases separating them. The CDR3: CASSPPELPFGYTF. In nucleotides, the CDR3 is TGTGCCAGCTCACCACCGGAATTGCCCTTTGGCTACACCTTC.

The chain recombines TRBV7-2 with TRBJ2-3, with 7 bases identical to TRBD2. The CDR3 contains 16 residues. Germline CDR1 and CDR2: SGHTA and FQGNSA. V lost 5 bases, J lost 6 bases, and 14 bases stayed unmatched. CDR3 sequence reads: CASSRTSALLSDTQYF. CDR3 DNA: TGTGCCAGCAGCCGAACTAGCGCTCTGCTATCCGATACGCAGTATTTT.

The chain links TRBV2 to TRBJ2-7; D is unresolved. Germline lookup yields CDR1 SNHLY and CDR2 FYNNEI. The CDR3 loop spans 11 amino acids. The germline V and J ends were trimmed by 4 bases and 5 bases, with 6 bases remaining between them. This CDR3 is CASSVWDEQYF. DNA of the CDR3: TGTGCCAGCAGTGTATGGGACGAGCAGTACTTC.

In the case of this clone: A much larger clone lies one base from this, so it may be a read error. The CDR3 loop reads CASSRGQVYGYTF. CDR3 in DNA: TGTGCCAGCAGCCGGGGACAGGTATATGGCTACACCTTC. V gene TRBV21-1 combines with J gene TRBJ1-2; the table names TRBD1, a call not compared with the DNA. TRBV21-1 is a documented pseudogene. This CDR3 spans 13 amino acids.

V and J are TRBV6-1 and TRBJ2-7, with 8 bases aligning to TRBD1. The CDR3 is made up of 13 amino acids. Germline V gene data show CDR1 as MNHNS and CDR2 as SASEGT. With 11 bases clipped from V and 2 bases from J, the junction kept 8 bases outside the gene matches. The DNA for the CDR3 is TGTGCCGCATCCCGGACAGGGACCTACGAGCAGTACTTC. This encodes CAASRTGTYEQYF.

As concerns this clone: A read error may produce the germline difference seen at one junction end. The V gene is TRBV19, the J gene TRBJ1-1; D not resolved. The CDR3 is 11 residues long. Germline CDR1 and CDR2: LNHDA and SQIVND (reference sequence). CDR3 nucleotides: TGTGCCAGTAGCCCTCCCGGGGTCGGGCCGTTT. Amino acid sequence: CASSPPGVGPF.

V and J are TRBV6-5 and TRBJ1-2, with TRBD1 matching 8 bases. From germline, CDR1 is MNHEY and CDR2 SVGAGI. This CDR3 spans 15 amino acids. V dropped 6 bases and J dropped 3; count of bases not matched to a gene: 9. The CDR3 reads CASRPPKTGDYGYTF. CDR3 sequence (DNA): TGTGCCAGCAGACCGCCTAAGACAGGGGACTATGGCTACACCTTC.

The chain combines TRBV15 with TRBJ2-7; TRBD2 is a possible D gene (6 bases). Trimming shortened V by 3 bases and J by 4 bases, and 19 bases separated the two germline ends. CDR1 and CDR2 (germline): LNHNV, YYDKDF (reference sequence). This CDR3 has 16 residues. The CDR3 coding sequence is TGTGCCACCAGCAGGACCGCCCTAGCGAGTTATTACGAGCAGTACTTC. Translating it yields CATSRTALASYYEQYF.

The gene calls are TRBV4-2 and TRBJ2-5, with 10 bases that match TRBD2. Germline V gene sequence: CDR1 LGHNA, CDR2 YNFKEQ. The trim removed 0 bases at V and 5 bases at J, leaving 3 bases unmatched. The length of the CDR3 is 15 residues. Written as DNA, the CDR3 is TGTGCCAGCAGCCAAGAAGGGACTAGCGAGGAGACCCAGTACTTC. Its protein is CASSQEGTSEETQYF.

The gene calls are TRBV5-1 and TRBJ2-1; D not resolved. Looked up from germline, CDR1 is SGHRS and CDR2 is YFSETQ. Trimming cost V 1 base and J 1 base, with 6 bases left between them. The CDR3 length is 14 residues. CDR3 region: CASSLTVSYNEQFF. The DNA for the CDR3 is TGCGCCAGCAGCTTGACAGTTTCCTACAATGAGCAGTTCTTC. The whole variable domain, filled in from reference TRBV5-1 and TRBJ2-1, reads KAGVTQTPRYLIKTRGQQVTLSCSPISGHRSVSWYQQTPGQGLQFLFEYFSETQRNKGNFPGRFSGRQFSNSRSEMNVSTLELGDSALYLCASSLTVSYNEQFFGPGTRLTVL.

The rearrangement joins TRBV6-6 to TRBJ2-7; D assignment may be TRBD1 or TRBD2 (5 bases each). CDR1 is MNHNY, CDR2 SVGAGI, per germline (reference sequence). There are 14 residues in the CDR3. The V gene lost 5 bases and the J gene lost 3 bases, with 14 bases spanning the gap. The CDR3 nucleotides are TGTGCCAGCAGTCCCCCCTTGAGGGGCTACGAGCAGTACTTC. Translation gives CASSPPLRGYEQYF.

The CDR3 coding sequence is TGCGCCAGCAGCCACGGCGGTACGCAGTATTTT. It specifies CASSHGGTQYF. This chain links TRBV10-1 with TRBJ2-3; D remains ambiguous. V shed 6 bases and J shed 8 bases, with 9 bases lying between them. The CDR3 has 11 amino acids. The germline V gene encodes CDR1 WNHNN and CDR2 SYGVQD (reference sequence).

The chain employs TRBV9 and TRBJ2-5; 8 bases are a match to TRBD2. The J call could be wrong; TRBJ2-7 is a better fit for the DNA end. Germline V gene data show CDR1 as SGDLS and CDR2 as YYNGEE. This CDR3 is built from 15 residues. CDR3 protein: CASSVELAGPYEQYF. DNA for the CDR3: TGTGCCAGCAGCGTAGAATTAGCGGGGCCCTACGAGCAGTACTTC.

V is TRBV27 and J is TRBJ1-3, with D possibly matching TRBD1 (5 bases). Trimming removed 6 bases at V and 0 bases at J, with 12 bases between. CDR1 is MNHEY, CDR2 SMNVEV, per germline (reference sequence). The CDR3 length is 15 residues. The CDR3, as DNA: TGTGCCAGCAGGCAAACAGGTTACTCTGGAAACACCATATATTTT. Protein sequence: CASRQTGYSGNTIYF.

This CDR3 reads CAWSRDREAEQYF. The CDR3 region has the DNA TGTGCCTGGAGTCGGGACAGGGAAGCCGAGCAGTACTTC. V and J are TRBV30 and TRBJ2-7, with 9 positions matching TRBD1. With V trimmed by 2 bases and J by 6 bases, 5 bases remained unmatched. Germline assignment: CDR1 GTSNPN and CDR2 SVGIG (reference sequence). The CDR3 runs to 13 residues.

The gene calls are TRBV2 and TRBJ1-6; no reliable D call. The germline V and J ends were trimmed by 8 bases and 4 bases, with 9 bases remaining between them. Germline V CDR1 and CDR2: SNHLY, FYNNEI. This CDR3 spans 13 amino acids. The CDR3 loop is CASERVYNSPLHF. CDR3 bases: TGTGCCAGCGAAAGAGTATATAATTCACCCCTCCACTTT.

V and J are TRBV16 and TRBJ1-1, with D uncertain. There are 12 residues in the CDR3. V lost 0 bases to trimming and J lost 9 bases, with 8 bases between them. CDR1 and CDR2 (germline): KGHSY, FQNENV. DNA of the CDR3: TGTGCCAGCAGCCAATCACCAGGTAAAGCTTTCTTT. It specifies CASSQSPGKAFF.

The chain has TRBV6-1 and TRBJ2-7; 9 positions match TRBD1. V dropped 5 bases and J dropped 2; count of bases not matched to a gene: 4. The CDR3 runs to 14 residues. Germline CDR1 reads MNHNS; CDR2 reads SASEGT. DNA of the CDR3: TGTGCCAGCAGTTCCCGGGACAGGGCCTACGAGCAGTACTTC. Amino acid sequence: CASSSRDRAYEQYF.

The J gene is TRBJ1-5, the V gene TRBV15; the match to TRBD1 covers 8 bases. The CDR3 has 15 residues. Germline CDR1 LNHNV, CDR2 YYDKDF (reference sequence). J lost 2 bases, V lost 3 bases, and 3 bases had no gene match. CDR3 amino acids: CATSRDRVGNQPQHF. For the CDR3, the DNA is TGTGCCACCAGCAGGGACAGGGTAGGCAATCAGCCCCAGCATTTT.

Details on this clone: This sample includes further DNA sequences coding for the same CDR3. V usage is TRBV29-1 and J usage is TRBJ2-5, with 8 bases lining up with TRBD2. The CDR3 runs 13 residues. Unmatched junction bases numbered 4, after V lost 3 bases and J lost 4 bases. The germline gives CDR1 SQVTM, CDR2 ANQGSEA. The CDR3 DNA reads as TGCAGCGTTGACGCGGGAGGAGGAGAGACCCAGTACTTC. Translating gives CSVDAGGGETQYF.

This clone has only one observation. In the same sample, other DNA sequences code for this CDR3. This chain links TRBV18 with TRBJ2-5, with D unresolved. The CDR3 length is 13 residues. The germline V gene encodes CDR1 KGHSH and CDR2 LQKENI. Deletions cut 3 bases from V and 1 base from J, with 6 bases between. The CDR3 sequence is CASSPGSQETQYF. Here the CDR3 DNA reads TGTGCCAGCTCACCCGGCAGCCAAGAGACCCAGTACTTC.